This T cell receptor (beta chain) was recorded in a study of blood T cell repertoires in COVID-19. Study in general: Samples came from the United States, Italy and Spain, spanning acute and convalescent COVID-19. PBMCs, B-cell-depleted T cells, or T cells provided the cDNA or gDNA that made up the material.

Authors' data handling: Reference gene primer amplification yielded estimated nucleated cell counts. The data were produced by immunoSEQ multiplex PCR, yet TCRdb's version contains in-frame clones alone and is incomplete. The D gene and trimming were derived from the DNA, and the V and J assignments and clone size from that table. The table includes 65,000 to 95,000 clones, roughly 92% detected once. Patients from Seattle were sampled longitudinally, starting during active infection. Material for sequencing was peripheral blood. The receptor was isolated from a man aged 50 or older with COVID-19, enrolled during active disease.

The CDR3 is CASSLNPAGGVDEQFF. The CDR3 DNA reads TGTGCCAGCAGCTTAAACCCAGCGGGAGGGGTCGATGAGCAGTTCTTC. This chain links TRBV7-3 with TRBJ2-1; TRBD2 agrees at 10 bases. Germline assignment: CDR1 SGHTA and CDR2 FQGTGA. J gave up 8 bases and V 1 base, and 8 bases lay outside the gene matches. This CDR3 is 16 amino acids long.